This entry lists 15 T cell receptor beta chains sequenced from one sample in a study of regulatory T cells in long-lasting Graves disease. Arm-PCR of CDR3 regions and iRepertoire HTBI primers were used to build TCR beta libraries. TCRdb analysed the multiplex PCR reads with MiXCR anew, one entry per CDR3 protein. This table holds hundreds of thousands of distinct CDR3 sequences, roughly 15% found once. The time point denotes: newly diagnosed GD, antithyroid drugs for less than 3 months. RNA from PBMCs was the source of the TCR library. The source was peripheral blood mononuclear cells (PBMCs), collected at new diagnosis, from a patient treated with antithyroid drugs. The receptors derive from a female donor with Graves disease.

This clonotype was found many times. The V and J genes are TRBV30 and TRBJ1-6; D unresolved. CDR3 length equals 12 residues. V was cut by 2 bases and J by 16 bases, with 15 bases left in between. Germline V lookup: CDR1 GTSNPN, CDR2 SVGIG (reference sequence). The CDR3 DNA follows: TGTGCCTGGAGTTTCCTACGGACCGAACTCCACTTT. Translating it yields CAWSFLRTELHF.

Ten or more counts support this clonotype. CDR3 region: CSARDRAVNTEAFF. CDR3 coding DNA: TGCAGTGCTAGAGATCGGGCAGTGAACACTGAAGCTTTCTTT. This chain links TRBV20-1 with TRBJ1-1; D gene ambiguous. The CDR3 is 14 residues long. The germline CDR1 and CDR2 sequences are DFQATT and SNEGSKA (reference sequence). Between the trimmed V and J ends, which lost 0 bases and 0 bases, there was a span of 8 bases.

This clonotype was seen at least ten times. The chain recombines TRBV19 with TRBJ2-5; D gene unclear. CDR1 LNHDA and CDR2 SQIVND come from the germline V gene (reference sequence). This CDR3 spans 13 amino acids. V shed 7 bases and J shed 5 bases, with 14 bases lying between them. CDR3 DNA sequence: TGTGCCAGTAAGAGTCAGCCCCAGGAGACCCAGTACTTC. It encodes CASKSQPQETQYF.

This clonotype was counted many times. The chain links TRBV12-5 to TRBJ1-2, with a possible D match to TRBD1 (5 bases). Trimming removed 6 bases from V and 5 bases from J, with 13 bases in between. This CDR3 contains 13 residues. Germline V lookup: CDR1 LGHNT, CDR2 FRNRAP. The CDR3 DNA reads as TGTGCTAGTGGGTCCTCCGGGACTTATGGCTACACCTTC. Protein sequence: CASGSSGTYGYTF.

This clonotype was found many times. J is TRBJ1-2 and V is TRBV15, with TRBD1 matching over 8 bases. The ends lost 3 bases at V and 8 bases at J; junction bases unmatched: 11. Germline loops: CDR1 LNHNV, CDR2 YYDKDF (reference sequence). The CDR3 has 15 residues. The CDR3 DNA follows: TGTGCCACCAGCAGGGACAGGGCCCAGAGGGGGGGCTACACCTTC. Its translation is CATSRDRAQRGGYTF. Looking up the rest from reference TRBV15 and TRBJ1-2 gives the full variable domain: DAMVIQNPRYQVTQFGKPVTLSCSQTLNHNVMYWYQQKSSQAPKLLFHYYDKDFNNEADTPDNFQSRRPNTSFCFLDIRSPGLGDTAMYLCATSRDRAQRGGYTFGSGTRLTVV.

This clonotype has only a few counts. The junction shows a germline mismatch at one end, possibly a read error. The chain has TRBV9 and TRBJ2-1; 10 bases map to TRBD2. Germline lookup yields CDR1 SGDLS and CDR2 YYNGEE. The length of the CDR3 is 16 residues. The CDR3, as DNA: TGTGCCAGCAGCGTAGGCCTAGCGGGAGACCCCAATGAGCGGTTCTTC. Amino acids: CASSVGLAGDPNERFF. The variable domain in full, completed from reference TRBV9 and TRBJ2-1, reads DSGVTQTPKHLITATGQRVTLRCSPRSGDLSVYWYQQSLDQGLQFLIQYYNGEERAKGNILERFSAQQFPDLHSELNLSSLELGDSALYFCASSVGLAGDPNERFFGPGTRLTVL.

In its sample, this clonotype was seen many times. The chain recombines TRBV7-2 with TRBJ2-1; 12 bases align to TRBD2. J gave up 2 bases and V 2 bases, and 4 bases lay outside the gene matches. There are 17 residues in the CDR3. CDR1 is SGHTA and CDR2 is FQGNSA in the germline V gene. The CDR3 is CASSLRLAGVPYNEQFF. CDR3 bases: TGTGCCAGCAGCTTAAGACTAGCGGGAGTCCCCTACAATGAGCAGTTCTTC.

The count of this clonotype is one. This sequence is one base from a far larger clone and is likely a read error. The chain combines TRBV12-3 or TRBV12-4 with TRBJ2-1; TRBD2 agrees at 8 bases. With 3 bases clipped from V and 10 bases from J, the junction kept 8 bases outside the gene matches. The CDR3 totals 14 residues. CDR3 region: CASSFRGGPYEQFF. CDR3 in DNA: TGTGCCAGCAGTTTCCGGGGGGGCCCCTACGAGCAGTTCTTC.

This rearrangement joins TRBV19 to TRBJ1-2; TRBD1 agrees at 7 bases. The CDR3 covers 14 residues. Unmatched junction bases numbered 9, after V lost 6 bases and J lost 5 bases. CDR1 and CDR2 from the germline V gene are LNHDA and SQIVND (reference sequence). The CDR3 nucleotides are TGTGCCAGTAGAAATCGGGACAGCATTTATGGCTACACCTTC. Its translation: CASRNRDSIYGYTF.

The rearrangement links TRBV29-1 to TRBJ2-1; D uncertain. Germline V gene data show CDR1 as SQVTM and CDR2 as ANQGSEA. V was shortened by 3 bases and J by 7 bases, with 7 bases between the two germline ends. The CDR3 length is 11 residues. The CDR3 sequence is CSVDGKNEQFF. DNA of the CDR3: TGCAGCGTTGACGGCAAAAATGAGCAGTTCTTC.

This clonotype was counted at least ten times. The J gene is TRBJ2-7, the V gene TRBV13; TRBD2 agrees at 13 bases. This CDR3 spans 15 amino acids. V was pared by 8 bases and J by 3 bases, with 7 bases of the junction left unmatched. Germline values: CDR1 PRHDT, CDR2 FYEKMQ (reference sequence). The CDR3 nucleotides are TGTGCCAGCCGAGACGGGACTAGCGGGATCTACGAGCAGTACTTC. It specifies CASRDGTSGIYEQYF.

The rearrangement uses TRBV3-1 and TRBJ1-2; D remains unclear. The ends were cut back, 0 bases at V and 4 bases at J, with 9 bases in the middle. Germline V gene sequence: CDR1 LGHDT, CDR2 YNNKEL (reference sequence). This CDR3 comprises 14 residues. As DNA, the CDR3 is TGTGCCAGCAGCCAAGACGGGCGGTTCTATGGCTACACCTTC. Protein: CASSQDGRFYGYTF.

There are many counts of this clonotype. V and J are TRBV6-6 and TRBJ1-2; TRBD1 agrees at 7 bases. CDR1 MNHNY and CDR2 SVGAGI come from the germline V gene (reference sequence). With 0 bases clipped from V and 6 bases from J, the junction kept 1 base outside the gene matches. The CDR3 length is 13 residues. Here the CDR3 DNA reads TGTGCCAGCAGTTACTCGACAGGGAATGGCTACACCTTC. Its protein is CASSYSTGNGYTF.

This clonotype showed up just a few times. Since no conserved phenylalanine or tryptophan closes the CDR3, a read error is the likely cause. The rearrangement links TRBV28 to TRBJ2-3; D could derive from TRBD1 or TRBD2 (6 bases each). The CDR3 is 17 residues long. V was pared by 7 bases and J by 2 bases, with 22 bases between. In germline, CDR1 is MDHEN, CDR2 SYDVKM. The CDR3 region has the DNA TGTGCCAGCACCCACCTCGGTAGGGGGGCCCCCACAGATACGCAGTATGTT. This encodes CASTHLGRGAPTDTQYV.

This clonotype was detected ten times or more. The J gene is TRBJ2-7, the V gene TRBV5-1; D not certain. The CDR3 sequence is 12 residues long. The V and J ends lost 4 bases and 4 bases respectively, with 9 bases between them. CDR1 SGHRS and CDR2 YFSETQ come from the germline V gene. The CDR3 nucleotides are TGCGCCAGCAGCGCCACGAATTACGAGCAGTACTTC. Translated: CASSATNYEQYF.